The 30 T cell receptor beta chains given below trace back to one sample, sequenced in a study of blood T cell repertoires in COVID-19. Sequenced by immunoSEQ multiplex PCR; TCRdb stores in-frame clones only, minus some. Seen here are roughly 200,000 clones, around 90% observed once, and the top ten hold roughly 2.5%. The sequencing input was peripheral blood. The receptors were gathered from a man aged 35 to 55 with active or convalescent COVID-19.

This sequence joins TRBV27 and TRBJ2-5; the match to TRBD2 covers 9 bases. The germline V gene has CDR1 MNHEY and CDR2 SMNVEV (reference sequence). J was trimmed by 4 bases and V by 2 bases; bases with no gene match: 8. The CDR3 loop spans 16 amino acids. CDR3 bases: TGTGCCAGCAGTTTAGTCACAGCGGGGGGCCCAGAGACCCAGTACTTC. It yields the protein CASSLVTAGGPETQYF.

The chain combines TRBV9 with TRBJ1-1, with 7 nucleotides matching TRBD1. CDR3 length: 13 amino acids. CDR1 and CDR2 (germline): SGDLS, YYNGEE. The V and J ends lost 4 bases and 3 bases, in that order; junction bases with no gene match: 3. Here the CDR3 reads CASSFGQDTEAFF. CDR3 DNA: TGTGCCAGCAGCTTTGGACAGGACACTGAAGCTTTCTTT.

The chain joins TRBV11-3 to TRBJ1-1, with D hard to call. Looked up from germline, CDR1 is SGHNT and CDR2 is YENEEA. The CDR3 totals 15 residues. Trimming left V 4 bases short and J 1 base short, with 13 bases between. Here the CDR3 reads CASSSHGVPNTEAFF. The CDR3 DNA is TGTGCCAGCAGCTCCCACGGAGTTCCGAACACTGAAGCTTTCTTT. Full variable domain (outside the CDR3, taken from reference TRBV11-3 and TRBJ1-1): EAGVVQSPRYKIIEKKQPVAFWCNPISGHNTLYWYLQNLGQGPELLIRYENEEAVDDSQLPKDRFSAERLKGVDSTLKIQPAELGDSAVYLCASSSHGVPNTEAFFGQGTRLTVV.

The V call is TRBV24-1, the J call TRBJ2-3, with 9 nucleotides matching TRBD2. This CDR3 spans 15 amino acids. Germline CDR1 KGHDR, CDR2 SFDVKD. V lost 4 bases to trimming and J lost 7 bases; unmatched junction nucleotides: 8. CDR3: CATSEGLAGSYTQYF. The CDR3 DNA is TGTGCCACCAGTGAGGGTCTAGCGGGGAGTTATACGCAGTATTTT.

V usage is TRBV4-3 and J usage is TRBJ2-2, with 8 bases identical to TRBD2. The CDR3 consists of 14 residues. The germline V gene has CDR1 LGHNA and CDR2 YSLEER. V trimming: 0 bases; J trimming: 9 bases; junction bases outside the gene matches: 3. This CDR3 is CASSQDRGGRELFF. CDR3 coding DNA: TGCGCCAGCAGCCAAGATCGGGGGGGCCGGGAGCTGTTTTTT.

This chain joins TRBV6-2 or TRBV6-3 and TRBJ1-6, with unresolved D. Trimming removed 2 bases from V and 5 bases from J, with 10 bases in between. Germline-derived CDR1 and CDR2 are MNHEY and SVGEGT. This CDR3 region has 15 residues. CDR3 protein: CASSYPMPNNSPLHF. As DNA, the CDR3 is TGTGCCAGCAGTTACCCTATGCCCAATAATTCACCCCTCCACTTT.

The CDR3 bases are TGCGCCAGCAGCTGGGCGACTAGCGGAAGCTCCTACAATGAGCAGTTCTTC. This translates into CASSWATSGSSYNEQFF. This chain joins TRBV5-1 and TRBJ2-1; 9 nucleotides agree with TRBD2. CDR1 and CDR2 from the germline V gene are SGHRS and YFSETQ. Trimming at V came to 3 bases and at J to 0 bases, leaving 7 bases not matched to a gene. The CDR3 consists of 17 residues.

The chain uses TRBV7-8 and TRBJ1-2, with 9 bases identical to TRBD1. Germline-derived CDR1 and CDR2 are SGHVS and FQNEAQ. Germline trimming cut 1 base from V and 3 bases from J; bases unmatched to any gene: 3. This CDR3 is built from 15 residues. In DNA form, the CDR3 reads TGTGCCAGCAGCTTAGGGACAGGGGATGACTATGGCTACACCTTC. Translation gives CASSLGTGDDYGYTF.

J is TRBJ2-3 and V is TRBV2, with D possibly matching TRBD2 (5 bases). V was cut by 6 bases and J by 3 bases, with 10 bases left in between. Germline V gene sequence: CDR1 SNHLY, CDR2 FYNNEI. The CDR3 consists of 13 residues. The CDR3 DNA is TGTGCCAGCAGCGGACTGATAACAGATACGCAGTATTTT. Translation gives CASSGLITDTQYF.

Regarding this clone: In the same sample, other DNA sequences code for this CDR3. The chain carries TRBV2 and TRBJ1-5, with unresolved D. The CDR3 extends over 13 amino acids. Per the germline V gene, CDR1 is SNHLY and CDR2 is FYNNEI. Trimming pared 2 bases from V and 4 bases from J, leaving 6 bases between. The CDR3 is CASSETANQPQHF. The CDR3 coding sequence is TGTGCCAGCAGTGAAACAGCAAATCAGCCCCAGCATTTT.

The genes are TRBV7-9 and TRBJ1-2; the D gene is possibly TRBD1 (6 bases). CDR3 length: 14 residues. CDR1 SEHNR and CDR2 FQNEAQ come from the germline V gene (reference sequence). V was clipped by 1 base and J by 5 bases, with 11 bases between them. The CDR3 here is CASSLEQGGYGYTF. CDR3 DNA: TGTGCCAGCAGCTTAGAACAGGGAGGGTATGGCTACACCTTC.

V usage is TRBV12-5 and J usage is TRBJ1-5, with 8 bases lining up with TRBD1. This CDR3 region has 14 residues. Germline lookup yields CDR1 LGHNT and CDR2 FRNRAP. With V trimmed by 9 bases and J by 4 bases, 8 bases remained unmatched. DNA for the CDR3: TGTGCTAGCGGGGACAGGTTTGGGAATCAGCCCCAGCATTTT. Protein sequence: CASGDRFGNQPQHF.

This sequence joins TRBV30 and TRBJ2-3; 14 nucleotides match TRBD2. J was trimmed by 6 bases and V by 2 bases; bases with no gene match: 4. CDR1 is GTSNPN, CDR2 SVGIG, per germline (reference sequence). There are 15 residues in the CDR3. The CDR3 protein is CAWSPGTSGGDTQYF. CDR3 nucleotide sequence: TGTGCCTGGAGTCCCGGGACTAGCGGGGGTGATACGCAGTATTTT.

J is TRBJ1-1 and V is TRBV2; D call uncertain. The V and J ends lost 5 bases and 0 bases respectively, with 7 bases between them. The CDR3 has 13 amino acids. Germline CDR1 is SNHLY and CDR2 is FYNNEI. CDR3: CASSLTMNTEAFF. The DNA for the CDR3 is TGTGCCAGCAGTCTGACAATGAACACTGAAGCTTTCTTT.

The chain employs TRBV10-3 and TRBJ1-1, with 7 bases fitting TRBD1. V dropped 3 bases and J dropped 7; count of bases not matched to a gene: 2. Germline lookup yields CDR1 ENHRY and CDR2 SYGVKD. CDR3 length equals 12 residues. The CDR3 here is CAISDRGNEAFF. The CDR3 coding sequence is TGTGCCATCAGTGACAGGGGGAATGAAGCTTTCTTT.

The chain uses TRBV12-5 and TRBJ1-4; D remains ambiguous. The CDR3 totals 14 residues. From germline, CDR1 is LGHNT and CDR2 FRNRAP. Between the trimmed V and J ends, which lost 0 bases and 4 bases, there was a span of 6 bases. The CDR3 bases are TGTGCTAGTGGTTTGGTGGTCTATAATGAAAAACTGTTTTTT. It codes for CASGLVVYNEKLFF.

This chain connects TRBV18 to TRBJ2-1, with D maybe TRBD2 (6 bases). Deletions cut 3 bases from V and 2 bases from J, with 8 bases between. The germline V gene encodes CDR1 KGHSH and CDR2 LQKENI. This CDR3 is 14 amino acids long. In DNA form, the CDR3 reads TGTGCCAGCTCACCTGGCGGGGCCTACAATGAGCAGTTCTTC. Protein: CASSPGGAYNEQFF.

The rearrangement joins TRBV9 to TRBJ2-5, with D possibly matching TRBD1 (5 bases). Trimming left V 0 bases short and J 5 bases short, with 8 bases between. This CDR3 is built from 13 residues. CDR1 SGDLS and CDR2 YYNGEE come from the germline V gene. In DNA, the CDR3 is TGTGCCAGCAGCGTAGTCAGGGTTGAGACCCAGTACTTC. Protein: CASSVVRVETQYF.

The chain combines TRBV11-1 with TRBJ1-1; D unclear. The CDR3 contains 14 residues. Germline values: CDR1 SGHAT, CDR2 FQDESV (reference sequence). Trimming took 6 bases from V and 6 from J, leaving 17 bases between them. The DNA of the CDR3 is TGTGCCAGCAGTTCGTTTTGGCCCGTCCCTGAAGCTTTCTTT. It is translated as CASSSFWPVPEAFF.

CDR3 loop: CASSSEQVYNSPLHF. The CDR3 region has the DNA TGTGCCAGCAGTTCCGAACAAGTCTATAATTCACCCCTCCACTTT. This chain joins TRBV6-6 and TRBJ1-6, with no clear D. The CDR3 totals 15 residues. Germline V gene lookup returns CDR1 MNHNY and CDR2 SVGAGI (reference sequence). Trimming stripped 4 bases from V and 3 bases from J, with 10 bases between.

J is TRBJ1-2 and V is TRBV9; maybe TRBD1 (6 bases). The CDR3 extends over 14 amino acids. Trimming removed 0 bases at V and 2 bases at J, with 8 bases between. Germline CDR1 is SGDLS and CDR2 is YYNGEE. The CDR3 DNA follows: TGTGCCAGCAGCGTAGAGGGGGGGAACTATGGCTACACCTTC. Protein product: CASSVEGGNYGYTF. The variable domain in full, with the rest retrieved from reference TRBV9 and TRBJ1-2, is DSGVTQTPKHLITATGQRVTLRCSPRSGDLSVYWYQQSLDQGLQFLIQYYNGEERAKGNILERFSAQQFPDLHSELNLSSLELGDSALYFCASSVEGGNYGYTFGSGTRLTVV.

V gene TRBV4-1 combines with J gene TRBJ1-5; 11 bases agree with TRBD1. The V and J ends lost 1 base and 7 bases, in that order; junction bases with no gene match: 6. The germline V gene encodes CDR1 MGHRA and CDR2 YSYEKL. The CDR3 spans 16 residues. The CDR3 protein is CASSQAKGQGEQPQHF. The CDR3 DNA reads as TGCGCCAGCAGCCAAGCCAAGGGACAGGGGGAGCAGCCCCAGCATTTT.

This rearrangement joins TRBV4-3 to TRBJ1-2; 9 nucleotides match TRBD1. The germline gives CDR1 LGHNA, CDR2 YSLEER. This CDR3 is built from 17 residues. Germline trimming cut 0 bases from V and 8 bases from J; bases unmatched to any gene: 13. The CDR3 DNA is TGCGCCAGCAGCCAAGATGCTACAGGGGGCAGCGGAAGCGGCTACACCTTC. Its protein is CASSQDATGGSGSGYTF.

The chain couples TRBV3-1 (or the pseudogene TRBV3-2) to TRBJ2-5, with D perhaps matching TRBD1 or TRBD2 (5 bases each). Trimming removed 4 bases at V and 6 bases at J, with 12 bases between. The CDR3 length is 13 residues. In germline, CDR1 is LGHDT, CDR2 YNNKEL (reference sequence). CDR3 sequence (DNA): TGTGCCAGCAGCCGAGAGGGGCTACAGACCCAGTACTTC. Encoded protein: CASSREGLQTQYF.

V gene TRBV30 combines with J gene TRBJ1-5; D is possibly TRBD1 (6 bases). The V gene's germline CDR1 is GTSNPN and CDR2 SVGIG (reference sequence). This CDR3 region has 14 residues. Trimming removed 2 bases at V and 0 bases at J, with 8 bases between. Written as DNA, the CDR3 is TGTGCCTGGAGTCAGGGGACTAGCAATCAGCCCCAGCATTTT. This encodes CAWSQGTSNQPQHF.

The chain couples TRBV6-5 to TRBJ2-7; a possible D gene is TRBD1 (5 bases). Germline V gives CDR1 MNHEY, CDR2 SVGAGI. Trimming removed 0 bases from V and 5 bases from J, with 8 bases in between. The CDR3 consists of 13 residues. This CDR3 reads CASSYSTRDEQYF. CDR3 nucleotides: TGTGCCAGCAGTTACTCGACCAGGGACGAGCAGTACTTC.

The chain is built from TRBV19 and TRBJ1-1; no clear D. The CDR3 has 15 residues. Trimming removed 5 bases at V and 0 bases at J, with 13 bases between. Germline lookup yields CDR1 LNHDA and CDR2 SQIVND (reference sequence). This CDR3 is CASSRKWGVNTEAFF. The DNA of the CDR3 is TGTGCCAGTAGTCGCAAGTGGGGAGTGAACACTGAAGCTTTCTTT.

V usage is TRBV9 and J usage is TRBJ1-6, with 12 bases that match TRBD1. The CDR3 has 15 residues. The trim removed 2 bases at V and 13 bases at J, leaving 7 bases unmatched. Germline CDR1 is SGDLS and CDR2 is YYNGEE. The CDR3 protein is CASSVGPGQGAPLHF. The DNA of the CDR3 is TGTGCCAGCAGCGTCGGCCCGGGACAGGGGGCTCCCCTCCACTTT.

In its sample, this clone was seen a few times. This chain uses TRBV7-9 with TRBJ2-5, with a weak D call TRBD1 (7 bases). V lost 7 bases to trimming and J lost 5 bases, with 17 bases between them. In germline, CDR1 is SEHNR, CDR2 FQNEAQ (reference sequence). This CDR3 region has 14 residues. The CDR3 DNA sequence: TGTGCCAGCACCACCCGAGGAGGGGGCGAGACCCAGTACTTC. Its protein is CASTTRGGGETQYF.

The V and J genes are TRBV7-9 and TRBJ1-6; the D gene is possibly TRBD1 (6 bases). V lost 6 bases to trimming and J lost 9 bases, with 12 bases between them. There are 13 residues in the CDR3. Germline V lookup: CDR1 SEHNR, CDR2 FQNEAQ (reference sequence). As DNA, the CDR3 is TGTGCCAGCAGTACCGGACAGATTTCACCCCTCCACTTT. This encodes CASSTGQISPLHF.